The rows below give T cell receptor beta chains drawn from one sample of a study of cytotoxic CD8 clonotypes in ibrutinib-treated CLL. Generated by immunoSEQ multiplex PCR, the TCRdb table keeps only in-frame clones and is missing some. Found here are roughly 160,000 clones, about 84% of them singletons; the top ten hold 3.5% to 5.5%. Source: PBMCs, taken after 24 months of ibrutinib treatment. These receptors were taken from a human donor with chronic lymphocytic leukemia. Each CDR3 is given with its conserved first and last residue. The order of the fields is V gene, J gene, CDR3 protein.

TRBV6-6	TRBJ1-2	CASTRLILYGYTF
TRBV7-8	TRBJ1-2	CASSLERSRGRRGGYTF
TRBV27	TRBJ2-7	CASRPQGKSYEQYF
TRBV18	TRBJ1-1	CASSPSRDGEAFF
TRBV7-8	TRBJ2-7	CASSSFTGTYEQYF
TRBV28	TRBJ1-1	CASQGNTEAFF
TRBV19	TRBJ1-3	CASIPGSASGNTIYF
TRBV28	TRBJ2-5	CASIRQGGEETQYF
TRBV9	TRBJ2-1	CASSVGQGAVYEQFF
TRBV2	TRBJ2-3	CASSEGGQGWTQYF
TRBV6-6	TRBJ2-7	CASSPQGGGPYEQYF
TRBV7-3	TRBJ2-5	CASSYRGTETQYF
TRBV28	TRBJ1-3	CASRNIGTDLFGNTIYF
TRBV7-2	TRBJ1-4	CASTRDRNEKLFF
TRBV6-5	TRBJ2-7	CASSYSGRAYEQYF
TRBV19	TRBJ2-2	CASSIVLAGGSLTGELFF
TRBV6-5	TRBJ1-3	CASTVGGPSGNTIYF
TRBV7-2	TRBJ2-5	CASSLTGDRETQYF
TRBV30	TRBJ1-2	CAWSHKVANYGYTF
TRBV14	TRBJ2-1	CASSQDRDEQFF
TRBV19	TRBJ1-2	CASSPTTGNYGYTF
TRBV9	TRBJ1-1	CASSVAGTGRTEAFF
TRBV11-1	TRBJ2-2	CASSPTPGQISTGELFF
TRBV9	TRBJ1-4	CASSVGGSNEKLFF
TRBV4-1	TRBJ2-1	CASSQRMTRTGANEQFF
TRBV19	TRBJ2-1	CASRGGRLAGGGEQFF
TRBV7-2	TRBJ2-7	CASSLVGLAGADEQYF
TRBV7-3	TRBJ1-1	CASSLSRETEAFF
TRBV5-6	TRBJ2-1	CASSWQRGYNEQFF
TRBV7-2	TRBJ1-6	CASRRRDRSFSPLHF
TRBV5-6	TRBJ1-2	CASSATGTGNYGYTF
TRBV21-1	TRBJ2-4	CASPQEDAGGLYLAKNIQYF
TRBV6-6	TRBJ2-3	CASTLKQGARDTQYF
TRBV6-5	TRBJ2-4	CASSLGRWAKNIQYF
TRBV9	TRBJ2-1	CASSYISGSWNEQFF
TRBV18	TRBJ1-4	CASSPGANEKLFF
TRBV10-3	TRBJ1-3	CAISESNAGSGNTIYF
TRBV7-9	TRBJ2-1	CASSSLRGEQFF
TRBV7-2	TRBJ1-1	CASSLGQTTEAFF
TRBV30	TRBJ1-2	CAWSQFRGDGYTF
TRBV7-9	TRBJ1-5	CASSIYRGSNQPQHF
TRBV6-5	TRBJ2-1	CASSEWREQFF
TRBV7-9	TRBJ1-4	CASSLDLKGATNEKLFF
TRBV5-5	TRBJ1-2	CASSLGIGTGGYGYTF
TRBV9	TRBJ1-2	CASSVGGGPSRGYTF
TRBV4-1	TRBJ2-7	CASRPGRGHYEQYF
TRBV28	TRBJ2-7	CASSLPTGRGGRDF
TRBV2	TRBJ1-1	CASSEDIGRNTEAFF
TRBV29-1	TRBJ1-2	CSVLSQGTNYGYTF
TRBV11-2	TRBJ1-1	CASSLPRGTGGDTEAFF
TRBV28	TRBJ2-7	CASSFRGLYEQYF
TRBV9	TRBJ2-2	CASSVGAGHTGELFF
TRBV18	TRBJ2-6	CASSPQGESGANVLTF
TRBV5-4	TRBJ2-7	CASSLGPQGTLSYEQYF
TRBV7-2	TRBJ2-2	CAKTGTSGSGGELFF
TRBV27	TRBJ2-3	CASTWGTGADTQYF
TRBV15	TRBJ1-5	CATSRARETGAQPQHF
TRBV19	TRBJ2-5	CASSIGGRAPQETQYF
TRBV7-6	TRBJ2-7	CASSLGVGEQYF
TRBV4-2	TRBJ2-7	CASSLQTVTSGSSYEQYF